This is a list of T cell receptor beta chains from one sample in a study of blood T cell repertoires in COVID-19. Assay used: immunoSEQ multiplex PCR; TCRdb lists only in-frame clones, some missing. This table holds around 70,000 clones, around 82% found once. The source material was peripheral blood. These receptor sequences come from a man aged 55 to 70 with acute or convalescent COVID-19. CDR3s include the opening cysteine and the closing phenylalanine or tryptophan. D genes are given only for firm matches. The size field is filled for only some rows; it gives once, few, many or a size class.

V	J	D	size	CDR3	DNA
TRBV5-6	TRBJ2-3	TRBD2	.	CASSLLAGGKGGTDTQYF	TGTGCCAGCAGCTTACTAGCGGGGGGAAAAGGGGGCACAGATACGCAGTATTTT
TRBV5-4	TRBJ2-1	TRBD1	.	CASSEKTGAPYNEQFF	TGTGCCAGCAGCGAAAAGACAGGGGCACCTTACAATGAGCAGTTCTTC
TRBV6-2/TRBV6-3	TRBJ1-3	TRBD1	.	CASSSIQGTGNTIYF	TGTGCCAGCAGTTCAATACAGGGGACTGGAAACACCATATATTTT
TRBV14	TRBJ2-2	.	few	CASSRTPKDLRGTGELFF	TGTGCCAGCAGTCGAACTCCAAAGGACCTCAGGGGCACCGGGGAGCTGTTTTTT
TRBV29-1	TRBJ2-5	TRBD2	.	CSVTKTSGGQTQYF	TGCAGCGTGACCAAAACGAGCGGGGGCCAGACCCAGTACTTC
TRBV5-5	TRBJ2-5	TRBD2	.	CASSPSAGLGETQYF	TGTGCCAGCAGCCCTTCAGCGGGGCTGGGTGAGACCCAGTACTTC
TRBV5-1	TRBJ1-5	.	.	CASSEGSGSGVNQPQHF	TGCGCCAGCAGCGAGGGGTCCGGATCGGGGGTAAATCAGCCCCAGCATTTT
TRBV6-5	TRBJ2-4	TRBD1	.	CASSYSGQENIQYF	TGTGCCAGCAGTTATTCTGGACAGGAAAACATTCAGTACTTC
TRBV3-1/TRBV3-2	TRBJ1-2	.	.	CASSQIQPNYGYTF	TGTGCCAGCAGCCAGATACAGCCTAACTATGGCTACACCTTC
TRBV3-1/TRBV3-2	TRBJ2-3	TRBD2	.	CASSRALGSGGADTQYF	TGTGCCAGCAGCCGAGCCCTAGGGAGCGGGGGGGCAGATACGCAGTATTTT
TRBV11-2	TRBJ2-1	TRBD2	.	CASSSPRGTIDPYNEQFF	TGTGCCAGCAGCTCTCCGAGAGGGACTATAGACCCCTACAATGAGCAGTTCTTC
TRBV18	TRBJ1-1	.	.	CASSPLWTENTEAFF	TGTGCCAGCTCACCACTTTGGACAGAGAACACTGAAGCTTTCTTT
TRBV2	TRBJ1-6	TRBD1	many	CASRLTGGNSPLHF	TGTGCCAGCAGGCTGACAGGGGGGAATTCACCCCTCCACTTT
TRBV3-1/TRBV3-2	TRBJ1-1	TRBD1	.	CASSDRGLRTEAFF	TGTGCCAGCAGCGACAGGGGCCTGAGGACTGAAGCTTTCTTT
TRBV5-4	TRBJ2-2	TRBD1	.	CASSLAQGAFNTGELFF	TGTGCCAGCAGCTTGGCACAGGGGGCATTTAACACCGGGGAGCTGTTTTTT
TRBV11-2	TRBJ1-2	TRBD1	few	CASSSGQAYGYTF	TGTGCCAGCAGCTCAGGACAGGCCTATGGCTACACCTTC
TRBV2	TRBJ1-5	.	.	CASRPGGRGFSNQPQHF	TGTGCCAGCAGGCCGGGCGGCAGGGGATTTAGCAATCAGCCCCAGCATTTT
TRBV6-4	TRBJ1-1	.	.	CASSPEVNTEAFF	TGTGCCAGCAGTCCAGAGGTTAACACTGAAGCTTTCTTT
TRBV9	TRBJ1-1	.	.	CASSAQGGITEAFF	TGTGCCAGCAGCGCACAAGGGGGTATCACTGAAGCTTTCTTT
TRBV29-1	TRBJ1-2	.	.	CSVEQGNGYTF	TGCAGCGTTGAGCAGGGGAATGGCTACACCTTC
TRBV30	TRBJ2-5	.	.	CAWSSTSLWETQYF	TGTGCCTGGAGTTCGACTAGTCTGTGGGAGACCCAGTACTTC
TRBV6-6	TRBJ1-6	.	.	CASSYSTESPLHF	TGTGCCAGCAGTTACTCGACAGAGTCACCCCTCCACTTT
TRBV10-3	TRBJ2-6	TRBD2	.	CATRGTPLQSGANVLTF	TGTGCCACGCGGGGGACCCCCTTGCAGTCTGGGGCCAACGTCCTGACTTTC
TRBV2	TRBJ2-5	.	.	CASSLTGETQYF	TGTGCCAGCAGCCTAACAGGGGAGACCCAGTACTTC
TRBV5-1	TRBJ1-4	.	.	CASSTGAATNEKLFF	TGCGCCAGCAGCACAGGCGCTGCAACTAATGAAAAACTGTTTTTT
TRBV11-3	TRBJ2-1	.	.	CASSLLANEQFF	TGTGCCAGCAGCTTACTAGCCAATGAGCAGTTCTTC
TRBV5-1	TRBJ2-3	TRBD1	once	CASSLGGQVRDTQYF	TGCGCCAGCAGCTTGGGGGGACAGGTGAGAGATACGCAGTATTTT
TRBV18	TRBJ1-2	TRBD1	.	CASSTRQGPGYTF	TGTGCCAGCTCAACACGACAGGGGCCTGGCTACACCTTC
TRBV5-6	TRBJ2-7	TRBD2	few	CASSLGLASYEQYF	TGTGCCAGCAGCTTGGGACTAGCCTCCTACGAGCAGTACTTC
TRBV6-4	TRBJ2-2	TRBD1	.	CASRQGTGKSWELFF	TGTGCCAGCCGACAAGGGACAGGGAAATCGTGGGAGCTGTTTTTT
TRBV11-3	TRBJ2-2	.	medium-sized	CASSLGGWQSDTGELFF	TGTGCCAGCAGCTTAGGCGGGTGGCAGTCCGACACCGGGGAGCTGTTTTTT
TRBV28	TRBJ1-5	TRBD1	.	CASSPHSGTGHQPQHF	TGTGCCAGCAGTCCCCACTCCGGGACAGGGCATCAGCCCCAGCATTTT
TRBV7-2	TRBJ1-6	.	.	CASSQPPGGWNSPLHF	TGTGCCAGCAGCCAGCCCCCGGGGGGCTGGAATTCACCCCTCCACTTT
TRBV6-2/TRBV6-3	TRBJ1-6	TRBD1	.	CASSFQTGRSSYNSPLHF	TGTGCCAGCAGTTTCCAGACAGGGCGGAGCTCCTATAATTCACCCCTCCACTTT
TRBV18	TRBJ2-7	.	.	CASSPGGYEQYF	TGTGCCAGCTCACCGGGGGGCTACGAGCAGTACTTC
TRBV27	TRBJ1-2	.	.	CASRGGERYGYTF	TGTGCCAGCAGGGGGGGGGAGCGCTATGGCTACACCTTC
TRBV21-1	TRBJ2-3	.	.	CASSKERAGYTQYF	TGTGCCAGCAGCAAAGAGAGGGCCGGGTATACGCAGTATTTT
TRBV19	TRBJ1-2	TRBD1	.	CASSTTDRLKGYTF	TGTGCCAGTAGTACAACGGACAGGCTGAAGGGCTACACCTTC
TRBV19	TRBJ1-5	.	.	CASSITFEGNQPQHF	TGTGCCAGTAGTATAACTTTTGAGGGAAATCAGCCCCAGCATTTT